Sequencing of this T cell receptor beta chain was carried out in a study of OX40 agonist ivuxolimab in advanced cancers. On the study more broadly: Patients got intravenous ivuxolimab at 0.01 to 10 mg/kg every 2 weeks. Averaging 60 years in age, with a range of about 23 to 80, the cohort was 82.7% male. Of the participants, 40% to 50% had some prior anti-PD-1, anti-PD-L1 or anti-CTLA-4 therapy, which was allowed. Study conclusions and caveats: Circulating CD4+ and CD8+ T cells showed clonal expansion by week 6 at 0.1 to 3.0 mg/kg.

On this clone itself: The antigen is undetermined.

Measured with immunoSEQ multiplex PCR; TCRdb has only the in-frame clones, and not every one. The table includes tens of thousands of clones, about four fifths detected once. The specimen comprised CD4+ or CD8+ T cells sorted from blood, sampled in a trial of the OX40 agonist ivuxolimab. The receptor comes from an adult with an advanced solid tumor such as melanoma, head and neck, liver or kidney cancer.

The CDR3 DNA follows: TGTGCCAGCAGCTTAGGACCGTCGGCAACTAATGAAAAACTGTTTTTT. It encodes CASSLGPSATNEKLFF. This sequence joins TRBV7-6 and TRBJ1-4; no clear D gene. Germline assignment: CDR1 SGHVS and CDR2 FNYEAQ. The CDR3 is 16 residues long. V was shortened by 1 base and J by 0 bases, with 9 bases between the two germline ends.